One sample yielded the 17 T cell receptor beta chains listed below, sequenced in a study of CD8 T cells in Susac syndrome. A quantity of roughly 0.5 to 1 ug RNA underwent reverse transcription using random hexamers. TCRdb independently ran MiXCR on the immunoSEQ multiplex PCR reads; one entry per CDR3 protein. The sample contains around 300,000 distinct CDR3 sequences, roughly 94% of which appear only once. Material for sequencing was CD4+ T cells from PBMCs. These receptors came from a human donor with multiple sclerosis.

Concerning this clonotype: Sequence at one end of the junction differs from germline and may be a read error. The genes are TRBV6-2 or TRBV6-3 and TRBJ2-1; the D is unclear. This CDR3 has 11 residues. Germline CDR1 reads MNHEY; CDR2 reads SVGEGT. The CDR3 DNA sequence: TGTGCCAGCAGTTACCCTGCTGAGCTGTTCTTC. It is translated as CASSYPAELFF.

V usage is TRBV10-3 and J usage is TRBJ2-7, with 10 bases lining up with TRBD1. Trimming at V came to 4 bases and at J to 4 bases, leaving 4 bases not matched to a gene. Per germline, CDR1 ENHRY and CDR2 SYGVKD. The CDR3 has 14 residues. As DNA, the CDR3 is TGTGCCATCAGTGGTCCGGGACAGGGGTACGAGCAGTACTTC. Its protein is CAISGPGQGYEQYF.

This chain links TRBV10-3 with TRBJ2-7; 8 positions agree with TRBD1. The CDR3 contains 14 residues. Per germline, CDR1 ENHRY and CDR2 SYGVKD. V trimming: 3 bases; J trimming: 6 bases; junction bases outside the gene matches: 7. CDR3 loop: CAISEFGTGGEQYF. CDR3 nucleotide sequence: TGTGCCATCAGTGAATTCGGGACAGGAGGCGAGCAGTACTTC.

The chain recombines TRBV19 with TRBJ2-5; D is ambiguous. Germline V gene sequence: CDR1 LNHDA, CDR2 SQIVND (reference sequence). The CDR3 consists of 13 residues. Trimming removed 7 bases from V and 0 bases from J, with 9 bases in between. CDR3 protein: CASTLRHQETQYF. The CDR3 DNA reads TGTGCCAGTACCCTACGACACCAAGAGACCCAGTACTTC.

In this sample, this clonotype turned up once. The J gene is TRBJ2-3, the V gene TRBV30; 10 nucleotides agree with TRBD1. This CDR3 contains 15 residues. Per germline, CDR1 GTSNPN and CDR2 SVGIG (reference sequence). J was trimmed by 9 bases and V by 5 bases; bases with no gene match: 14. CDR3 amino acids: CAWYLEDRGFETQYF. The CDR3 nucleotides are TGTGCCTGGTATCTAGAGGACAGGGGGTTCGAGACGCAGTATTTT.

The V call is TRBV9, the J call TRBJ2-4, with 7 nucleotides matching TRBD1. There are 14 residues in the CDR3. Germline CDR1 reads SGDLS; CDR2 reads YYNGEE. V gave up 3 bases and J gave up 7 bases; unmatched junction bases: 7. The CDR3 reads CASSGGTEVNIQYF. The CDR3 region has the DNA TGTGCCAGCAGCGGGGGGACAGAGGTTAACATTCAGTACTTC.

The CDR3 region has the DNA TGTGCCAGCAGTTTATCGTTAGGCCACAGCGGTTCACCCCTCCACTTT. This encodes CASSLSLGHSGSPLHF. The chain combines TRBV27 with TRBJ1-6; D is ambiguous. Looked up from germline, CDR1 is MNHEY and CDR2 is SMNVEV (reference sequence). The CDR3 runs 16 residues. V lost 0 bases and J lost 9, with 15 bases in between.

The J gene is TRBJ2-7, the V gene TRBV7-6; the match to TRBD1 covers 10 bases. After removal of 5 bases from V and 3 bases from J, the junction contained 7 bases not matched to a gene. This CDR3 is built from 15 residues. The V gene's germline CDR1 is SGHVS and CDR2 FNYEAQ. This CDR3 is CASSPTGTGVYEQYF. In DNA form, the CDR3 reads TGTGCCAGCAGCCCAACCGGGACAGGGGTCTACGAGCAGTACTTC.

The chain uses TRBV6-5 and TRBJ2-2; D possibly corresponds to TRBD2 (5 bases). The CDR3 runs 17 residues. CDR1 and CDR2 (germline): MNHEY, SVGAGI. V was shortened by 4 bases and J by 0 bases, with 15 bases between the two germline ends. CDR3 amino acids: CASSSPRKEANTGELFF. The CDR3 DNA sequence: TGTGCCAGCAGTTCGCCGAGGAAGGAGGCGAACACCGGGGAGCTGTTTTTT.

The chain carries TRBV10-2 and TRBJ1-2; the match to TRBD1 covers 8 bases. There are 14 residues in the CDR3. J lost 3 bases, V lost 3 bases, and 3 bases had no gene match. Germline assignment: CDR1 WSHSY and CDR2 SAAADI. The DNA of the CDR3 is TGCGCCAGCAGTGATTCGACAGGGGACTATGGCTACACCTTC. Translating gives CASSDSTGDYGYTF.

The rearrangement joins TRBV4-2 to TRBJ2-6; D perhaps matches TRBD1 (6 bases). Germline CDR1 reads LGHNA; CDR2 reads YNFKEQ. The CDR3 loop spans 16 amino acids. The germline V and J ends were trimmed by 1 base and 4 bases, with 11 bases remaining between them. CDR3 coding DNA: TGTGCCAGCAGCCAAGCACCAGGGGTAGGGGCCAACGTCCTGACTTTC. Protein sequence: CASSQAPGVGANVLTF.

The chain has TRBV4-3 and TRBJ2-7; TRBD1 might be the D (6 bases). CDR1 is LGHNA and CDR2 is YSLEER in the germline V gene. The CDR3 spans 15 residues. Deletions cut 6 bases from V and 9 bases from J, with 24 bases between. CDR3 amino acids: CASSWRSTRGSAQYF. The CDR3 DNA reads TGCGCCAGCAGTTGGCGGAGCACCAGGGGATCGGCGCAGTACTTC.

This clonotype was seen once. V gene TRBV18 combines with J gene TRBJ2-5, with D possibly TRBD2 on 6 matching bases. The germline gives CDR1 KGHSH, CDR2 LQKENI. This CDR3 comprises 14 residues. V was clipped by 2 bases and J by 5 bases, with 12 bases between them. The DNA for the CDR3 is TGTGCCAGCTCACCATCTTCCGGGAGTGAGACCCAGTACTTC. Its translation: CASSPSSGSETQYF. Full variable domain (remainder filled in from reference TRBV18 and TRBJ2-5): NAGVMQNPRHLVRRRGQEARLRCSPMKGHSHVYWYRQLPEEGLKFMVYLQKENIIDESGMPKERFSAEFPKEGPSILRIQQVVRGDSAAYFCASSPSSGSETQYFGPGTRLLVL.

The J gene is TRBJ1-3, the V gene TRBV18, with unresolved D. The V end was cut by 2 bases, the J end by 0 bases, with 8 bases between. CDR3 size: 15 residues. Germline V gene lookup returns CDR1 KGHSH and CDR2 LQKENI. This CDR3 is CASSPFQSSGNTIYF. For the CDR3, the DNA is TGTGCCAGCTCACCATTTCAATCCTCTGGAAACACCATATATTTT. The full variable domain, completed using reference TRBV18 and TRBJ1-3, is NAGVMQNPRHLVRRRGQEARLRCSPMKGHSHVYWYRQLPEEGLKFMVYLQKENIIDESGMPKERFSAEFPKEGPSILRIQQVVRGDSAAYFCASSPFQSSGNTIYFGEGSWLTVV.

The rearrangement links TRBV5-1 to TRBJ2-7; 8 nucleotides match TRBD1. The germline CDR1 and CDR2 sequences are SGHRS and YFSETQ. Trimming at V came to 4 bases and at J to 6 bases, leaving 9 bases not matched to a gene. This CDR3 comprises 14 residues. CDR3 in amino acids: CASSLGQGVGEQYF. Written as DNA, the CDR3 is TGCGCCAGCAGCCTAGGACAGGGAGTCGGCGAGCAGTACTTC.

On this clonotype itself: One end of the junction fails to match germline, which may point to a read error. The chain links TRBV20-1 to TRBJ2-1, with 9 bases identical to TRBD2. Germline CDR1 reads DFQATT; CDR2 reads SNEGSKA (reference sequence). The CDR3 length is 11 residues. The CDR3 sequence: CRSGGPNEQFF. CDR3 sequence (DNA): TGTAGAAGCGGGGGGCCCAATGAGCAGTTCTTC.

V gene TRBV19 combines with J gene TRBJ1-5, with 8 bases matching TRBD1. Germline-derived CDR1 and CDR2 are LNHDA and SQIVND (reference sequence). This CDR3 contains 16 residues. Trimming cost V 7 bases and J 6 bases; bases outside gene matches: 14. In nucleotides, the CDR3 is TGTGCCAGTAACCCTCTCATTCAGGGGGCTGGTCAGCCCCAGCATTTT. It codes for CASNPLIQGAGQPQHF.